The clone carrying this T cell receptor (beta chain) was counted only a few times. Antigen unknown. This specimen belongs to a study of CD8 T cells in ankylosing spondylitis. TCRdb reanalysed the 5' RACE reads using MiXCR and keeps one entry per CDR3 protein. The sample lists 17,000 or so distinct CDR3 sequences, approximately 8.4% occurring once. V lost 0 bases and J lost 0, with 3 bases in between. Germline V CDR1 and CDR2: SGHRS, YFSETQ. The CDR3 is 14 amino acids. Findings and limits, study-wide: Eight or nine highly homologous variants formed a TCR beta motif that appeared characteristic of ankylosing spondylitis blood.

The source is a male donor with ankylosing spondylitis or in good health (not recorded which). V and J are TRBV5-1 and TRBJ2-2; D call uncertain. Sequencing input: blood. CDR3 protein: CASSLAANTGELFF. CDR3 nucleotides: TGCGCCAGCAGCTTGGCGGCGAACACCGGGGAGCTGTTTTTT. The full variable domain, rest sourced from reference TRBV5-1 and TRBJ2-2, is KAGVTQTPRYLIKTRGQQVTLSCSPISGHRSVSWYQQTPGQGLQFLFEYFSETQRNKGNFPGRFSGRQFSNSRSEMNVSTLELGDSALYLCASSLAANTGELFFGEGSRLTVL.